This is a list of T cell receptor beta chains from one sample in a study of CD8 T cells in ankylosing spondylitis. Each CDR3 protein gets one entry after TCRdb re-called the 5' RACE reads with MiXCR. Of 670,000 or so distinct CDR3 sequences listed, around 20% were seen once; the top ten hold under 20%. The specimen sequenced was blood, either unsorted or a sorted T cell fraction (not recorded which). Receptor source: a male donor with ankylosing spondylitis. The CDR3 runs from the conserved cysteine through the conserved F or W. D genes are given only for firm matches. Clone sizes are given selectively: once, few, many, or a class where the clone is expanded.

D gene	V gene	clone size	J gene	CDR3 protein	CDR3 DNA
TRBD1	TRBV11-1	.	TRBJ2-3	CASSLDPGQQGSQYF	TGTGCCAGCAGCTTAGACCCGGGACAGCAAGGGTCGCAGTATTTT
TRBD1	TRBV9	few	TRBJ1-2	CASSVGGTAYGYTF	TGTGCCAGCAGCGTAGGTGGGACAGCCTATGGCTACACCTTC
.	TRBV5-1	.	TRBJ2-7	CASSPVGTSYEQYF	TGCGCCAGCAGCCCTGTAGGTACTTCCTACGAGCAGTACTTC
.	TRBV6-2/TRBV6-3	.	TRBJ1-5	CASSPKYYSNQPQHF	TGTGCCAGCAGTCCTAAGTATTATAGCAATCAGCCCCAGCATTTT
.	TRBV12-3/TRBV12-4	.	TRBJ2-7	CASSLLGVSYEQYF	TGTGCCAGCAGTTTGCTGGGGGTGTCCTACGAGCAGTACTTC
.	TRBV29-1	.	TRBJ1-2	CSVSWGSTYGYTF	TGCAGCGTTTCTTGGGGGTCCACCTATGGCTACACCTTC
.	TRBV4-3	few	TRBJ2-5	CASSQGTTVQETQYF	TGCGCCAGCAGCCAAGGGACTACAGTACAAGAGACCCAGTACTTC
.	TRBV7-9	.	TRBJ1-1	CASSSHDSRTEAFF	TGTGCCAGCAGCTCACACGACAGTCGCACTGAAGCTTTCTTT
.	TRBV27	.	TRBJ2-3	CASSLSRDSDTQYF	TGTGCCAGCAGTTTATCCAGGGACTCCGATACGCAGTATTTT
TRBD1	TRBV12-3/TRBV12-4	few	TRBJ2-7	CASSTWTGYEQYF	TGTGCCAGCAGTACCTGGACAGGCTACGAGCAGTACTTC
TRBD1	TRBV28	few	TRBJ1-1	CASRPSPGQGTEAFF	TGTGCCAGCAGACCCAGCCCCGGACAGGGCACTGAAGCTTTCTTT
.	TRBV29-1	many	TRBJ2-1	CSVVTAGSYNEQFF	TGCAGCGTTGTCACAGCGGGCTCCTACAATGAGCAGTTCTTC
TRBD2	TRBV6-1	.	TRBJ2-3	CASSELAGWDTQYF	TGTGCCAGCAGTGAACTAGCGGGGTGGGATACGCAGTATTTT
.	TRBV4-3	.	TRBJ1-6	CASGVGRSNNSPLHF	TGCGCCAGCGGGGTAGGACGGTCCAATAATTCACCCCTCCACTTT
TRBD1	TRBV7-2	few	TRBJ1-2	CASRTGDRPGGYTF	TGTGCCAGCAGAACAGGGGACAGGCCTGGAGGCTACACCTTC
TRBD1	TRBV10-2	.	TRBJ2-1	CASLRGSDNEQFF	TGCGCCAGCCTCAGGGGGTCGGACAATGAGCAGTTCTTC
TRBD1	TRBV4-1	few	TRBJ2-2	CASSQDPGQGAGELFF	TGCGCCAGCAGCCAAGATCCCGGACAGGGGGCCGGGGAGCTGTTTTTT
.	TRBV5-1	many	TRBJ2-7	CASRKADRGFYEQYF	TGCGCCAGCAGAAAGGCAGACAGAGGGTTTTACGAGCAGTACTTC
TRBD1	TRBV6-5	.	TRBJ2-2	CASSYVQGATGELFF	TGTGCCAGCAGTTACGTCCAGGGGGCCACCGGGGAGCTGTTTTTT
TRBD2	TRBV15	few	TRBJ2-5	CATRNSGGGETQYF	TGTGCCACCAGGAATAGCGGGGGTGGAGAGACCCAGTACTTC
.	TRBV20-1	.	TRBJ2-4	CSARDLVGLSKNIQYF	TGCAGTGCTAGAGATCTAGTGGGATTGTCCAAAAACATTCAGTACTTC
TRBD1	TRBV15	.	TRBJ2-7	CATSRTGTGMGEQYF	TGTGCCACCAGCAGAACCGGGACAGGGATGGGTGAGCAGTACTTC
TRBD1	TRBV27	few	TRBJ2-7	CASSRGQGRAYEQYF	TGTGCCAGCAGTCGCGGACAGGGCAGAGCCTACGAGCAGTACTTC
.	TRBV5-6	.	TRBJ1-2	CASRGLVSNYGYTF	TGTGCCAGCAGGGGGCTGGTCTCTAACTATGGCTACACCTTC
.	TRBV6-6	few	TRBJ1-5	CASSGELSQPQHF	TGTGCCAGCAGTGGAGAGTTGTCTCAGCCCCAGCATTTT
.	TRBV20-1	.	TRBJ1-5	CSAETEPDQPQHF	TGCAGTGCTGAAACAGAGCCGGATCAGCCCCAGCATTTT
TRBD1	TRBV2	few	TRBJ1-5	CASRSGTGDQPQHF	TGTGCCAGCAGGTCCGGGACAGGGGATCAGCCCCAGCATTTT
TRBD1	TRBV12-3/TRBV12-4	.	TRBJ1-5	CASCSGTGTLSNQPQHF	TGCGCCAGCTGTTCCGGGACAGGGACACTTAGCAATCAGCCCCAGCATTTT
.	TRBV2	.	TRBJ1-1	CASSENPPGVGAFF	TGTGCCAGCAGTGAAAACCCCCCTGGGGTAGGAGCTTTCTTT
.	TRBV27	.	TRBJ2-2	CASSPSNYGGELFF	TGTGCCAGCAGTCCCTCAAATTACGGCGGGGAGCTGTTTTTT
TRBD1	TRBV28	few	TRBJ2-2	CASSPWYRGSAGELFF	TGTGCCAGCAGCCCATGGTACAGGGGGTCGGCCGGGGAGCTGTTTTTT
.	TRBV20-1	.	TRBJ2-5	CSARDLGRGETQYF	TGCAGTGCTAGAGATCTGGGGCGAGGGGAGACCCAGTACTTC
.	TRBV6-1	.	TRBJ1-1	CASSPAGPIEAFF	TGTGCCAGCAGCCCAGCCGGCCCGATTGAAGCTTTCTTT
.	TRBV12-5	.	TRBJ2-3	CASGLQQGTQYF	TGTGCTAGTGGTTTGCAGCAGGGGACGCAGTATTTT
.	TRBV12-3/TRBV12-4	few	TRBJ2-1	CASSLGPIEQFF	TGTGCCAGCAGTTTAGGCCCGATTGAGCAGTTCTTC
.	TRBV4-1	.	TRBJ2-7	CASSQDVNSPYEQYF	TGCGCCAGCAGCCAAGACGTAAACAGCCCCTACGAGCAGTACTTC
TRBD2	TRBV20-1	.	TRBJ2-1	CSARDLALAGGHEQFF	TGCAGTGCTAGAGACCTCGCACTAGCGGGAGGGCATGAGCAGTTCTTC
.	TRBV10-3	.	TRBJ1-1	CAISTGQGLGEAFF	TGTGCCATCAGCACGGGCCAGGGTCTTGGTGAAGCTTTCTTT
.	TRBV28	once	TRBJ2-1	CASSFIGELSYNEQFF	TGTGCCAGCAGCTTTATAGGGGAATTAAGCTACAATGAGCAGTTCTTC
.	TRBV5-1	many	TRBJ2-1	CASSPGYNEQFF	TGTGCCAGCAGCCCCGGATACAATGAGCAGTTCTTC